This TCR beta chain was recorded in a study of cytomegalovirus exposure and HLA in healthy donors. PCR involved 60 Vbeta and 13 Jbeta primers. Some clones are missing from TCRdb's copy, which holds only in-frame ones; the method was immunoSEQ multiplex PCR. The table records about 150,000 clones, 79% of them present only once. Regarding this clone: Its antigen is as yet unknown.

V shed 3 bases, J shed 1 base, and the junction held 4 bases outside the gene matches. Germline V CDR1 and CDR2: SNHLY, FYNNEI. The CDR3 loop spans 16 amino acids. Study observations and caveats: With further analysis later on, most CMV-associated TCR beta chains appeared HLA-restricted. Segments of the TCR beta V type were, in most cases, productive about 90% or about 30% of the time in an earlier analysis. Presence/absence analyses assumed roughly uniform sequencing depth across donors.

The chain has TRBV2 and TRBJ2-5, with 11 bases matching TRBD2. Sequencing input: PBMCs. The source is a man in his fifties in good health and CMV-seropositive. The CDR3 coding sequence is TGTGCCAGCAGTGAGATTCTAGCGGGGGGCCAAGAGACCCAGTACTTC. Translating gives CASSEILAGGQETQYF. The whole variable domain, remainder taken from reference TRBV2 and TRBJ2-5, is EPEVTQTPSHQVTQMGQEVILRCVPISNHLYFYWYRQILGQKVEFLVSFYNNEISEKSEIFDDQFSVERPDGSNFTLKIRSTKLEDSAMYFCASSEILAGGQETQYFGPGTRLLVL.